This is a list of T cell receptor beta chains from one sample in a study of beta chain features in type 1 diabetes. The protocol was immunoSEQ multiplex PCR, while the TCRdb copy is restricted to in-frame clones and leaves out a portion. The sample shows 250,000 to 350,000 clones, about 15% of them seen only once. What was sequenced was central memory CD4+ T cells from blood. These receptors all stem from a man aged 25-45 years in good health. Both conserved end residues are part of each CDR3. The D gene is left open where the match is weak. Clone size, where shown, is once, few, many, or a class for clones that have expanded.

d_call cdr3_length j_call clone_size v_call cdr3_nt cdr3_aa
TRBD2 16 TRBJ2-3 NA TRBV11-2 TGTGCCAGCAGCTTAACGGGGGGGCAAGATACAGATACGCAGTATTTT CASSLTGGQDTDTQYF
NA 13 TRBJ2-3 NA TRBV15 TGTGCCACCAGCAGAGATATCAGAGATACGCAGTATTTT CATSRDIRDTQYF
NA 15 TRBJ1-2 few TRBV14 TGTGCCAGCAGTTACCCACCCGACGGGCTCTATGGCTACACCTTC CASSYPPDGLYGYTF
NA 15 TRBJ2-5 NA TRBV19 TGTGCCAGTAGTAGCGGGATTACATTCCAAGAGACCCAGTACTTC CASSSGITFQETQYF
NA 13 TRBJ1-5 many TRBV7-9 TGTGCCAGCAGCCCACGGCGGGGTCAGCCCCAGCATTTT CASSPRRGQPQHF
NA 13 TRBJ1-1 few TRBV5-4 TGTGCCAGCAGCATCTGGGGGAACACTGAAGCTTTCTTT CASSIWGNTEAFF
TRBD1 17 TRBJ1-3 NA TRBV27 TGTGCCAGCAGCGGGACAGGGGGTGAAGTTGCAGGAAACACCATATATTTT CASSGTGGEVAGNTIYF
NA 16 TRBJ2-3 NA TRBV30 TGTGCCTGGAGTGGTATGACTCGTAGTAGCACAGATACGCAGTATTTT CAWSGMTRSSTDTQYF
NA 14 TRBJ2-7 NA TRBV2 TGTGCCAGCAGGTGGACTGGCCTCTCCTACGAGCAGTACTTC CASRWTGLSYEQYF
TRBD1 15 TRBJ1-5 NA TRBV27 TGTGCCAGCAGTCCGGACAGGATGAGTTCGCAGCCCCAGCATTTT CASSPDRMSSQPQHF
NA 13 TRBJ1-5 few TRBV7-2 TGTGCCAGCAGCTTAGAAGTGGCCCAGCCCCAGCATTTT CASSLEVAQPQHF
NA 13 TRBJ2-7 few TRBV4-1 TGCGCCAGCAGCCAAGATAACAAGGGTCAGCAGTACTTC CASSQDNKGQQYF
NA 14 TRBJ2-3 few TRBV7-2 TGTGCCAGCATAGGGGTGGGGACTCGGGATACGCAGTATTTT CASIGVGTRDTQYF
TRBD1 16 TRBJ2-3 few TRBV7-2 TGTGCCAGCAGCTTAGGGCAGGGGGCGGGCACAGATACGCAGTATTTT CASSLGQGAGTDTQYF
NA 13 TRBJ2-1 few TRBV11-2 TGTGCCAGCAGCTTAGATCGGTACAATGAGCAGTTCTTC CASSLDRYNEQFF
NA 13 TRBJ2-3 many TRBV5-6 TGTGCCAGCAGGGCGGACCGCACAGATACGCAGTATTTT CASRADRTDTQYF
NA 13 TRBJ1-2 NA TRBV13 TGTGCCAGCAGCTTATACAGTTCCTATGGCTACACCTTC CASSLYSSYGYTF
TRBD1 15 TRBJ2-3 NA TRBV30 TGTGCCTGGAGTGTTCCGGGACAGGGGGCAGATACGCAGTATTTT CAWSVPGQGADTQYF
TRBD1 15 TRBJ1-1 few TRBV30 TGTGCCTGGAGTGTATGGGGGACAGGGAAGAATGAAGCTTTCTTT CAWSVWGTGKNEAFF
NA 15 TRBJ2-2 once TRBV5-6 TGTGCCAGCAGCTTGATTGCGACGAACACCGGGGAGCTGTTTTTT CASSLIATNTGELFF
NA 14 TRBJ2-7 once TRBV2 TGTGCCAGCAGTCAACAGGGTCGATCCTACGAGCAGTACTTC CASSQQGRSYEQYF
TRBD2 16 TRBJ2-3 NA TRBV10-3 TGTGCCATCAGTGAGCGGCTAGCGGGGGATCGGGATACGCAGTATTTT CAISERLAGDRDTQYF
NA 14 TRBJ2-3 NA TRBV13 TGTGCCAGCAGCCCGGGGGAGGCTTCAGATACGCAGTATTTT CASSPGEASDTQYF
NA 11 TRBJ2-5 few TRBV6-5 TGTGCCAGCAGCCCCCCAGAGACCCAGTACTTC CASSPPETQYF
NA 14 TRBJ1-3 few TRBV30 TGTGCCTGGAGTCCGGGGAACGCTGGAAACACCATATATTTT CAWSPGNAGNTIYF
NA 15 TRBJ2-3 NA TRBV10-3 TGTGCCATCAGTGTATCCGACGGGGGCACAGATACGCAGTATTTT CAISVSDGGTDTQYF
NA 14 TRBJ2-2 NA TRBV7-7 TGTGCTAGCAGCTTCTCCAGGGGCACCGGGGAGCTGTTTTTT CASSFSRGTGELFF
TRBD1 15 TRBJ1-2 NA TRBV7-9 TGTGCCAGCAGCTTAGCGGGGCAGGGGGACTATGGCTACACCTTC CASSLAGQGDYGYTF
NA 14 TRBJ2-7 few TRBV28 TGTGCCAGCAGTTTAGCGGACAGCTCCTACGAGCAGTACTTC CASSLADSSYEQYF
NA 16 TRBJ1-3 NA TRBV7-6 TGTGCCAGCAGCTTAAGTAGGACCGGCTCTGGAAACACCATATATTTT CASSLSRTGSGNTIYF
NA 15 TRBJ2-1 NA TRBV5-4 TGTGCCAGCAGGCCCGAGTACGGGGCGGTCAATGAGCAGTTCTTC CASRPEYGAVNEQFF
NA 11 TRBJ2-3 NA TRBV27 TGTGCCAGCAGTTTACAAGATACGCAGTATTTT CASSLQDTQYF
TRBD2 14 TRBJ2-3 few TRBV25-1 TGTGCCAGCAGAAAAATGCTAGCGGGAGAGGAGCAGTATTTT CASRKMLAGEEQYF
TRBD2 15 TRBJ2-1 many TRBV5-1 TGCGCCAGCAGCCCGGGTCGCGGGAGAGGCGATGAGCAGTTCTTC CASSPGRGRGDEQFF
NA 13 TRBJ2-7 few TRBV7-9 TGTGCCAGCAGCTTAGCTCAGGGGCTCGAGCAGTACTTC CASSLAQGLEQYF
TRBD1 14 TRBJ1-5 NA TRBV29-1 TGCAGCGTTACGGACAGGGGGGTAGATCAGCCCCAGCATTTT CSVTDRGVDQPQHF
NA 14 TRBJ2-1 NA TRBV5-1 TGCGCCAGCAGCTTGGAGAGCTCCTACAATGAGCAGTTCTTC CASSLESSYNEQFF
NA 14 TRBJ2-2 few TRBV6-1 TGTGCCAGCTCGCCACTCGTGGGAGCCGGGGAGCTGTTTTTT CASSPLVGAGELFF
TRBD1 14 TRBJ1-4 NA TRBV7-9 TGTGCCAGCAGCTTACGACAGGGTAATGAAAAACTGTTTTTT CASSLRQGNEKLFF
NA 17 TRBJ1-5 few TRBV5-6 TGTGCCAGCACCCACTCGAGGGATCGTTCCTTTTATCAGCCCCAGCATTTT CASTHSRDRSFYQPQHF
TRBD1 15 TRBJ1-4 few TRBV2 TGTGCCAGCAGGACCGGGACAGGGTCTAATGAAAAACTGTTTTTT CASRTGTGSNEKLFF
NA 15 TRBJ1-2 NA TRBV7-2 TGTGCCAGCAGCTCGGACGCCCCTGGGGGCTCTGGCTACACCTTC CASSSDAPGGSGYTF
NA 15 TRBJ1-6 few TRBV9 TGTGCCAGCAGCGTTGAGGGAGTGGTCCGATCACCCCTCCACTTT CASSVEGVVRSPLHF
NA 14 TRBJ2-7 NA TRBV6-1 TGTGCCAGCAGAGTAGTCGAGGGACCCTACGAGCAGTACTTC CASRVVEGPYEQYF
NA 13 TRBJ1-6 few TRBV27 TGTGCCAGCAGTTTCGGATTCAATTCACCCCTCCACTTT CASSFGFNSPLHF
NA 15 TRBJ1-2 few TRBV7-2 TGTGCCAGCAGCTTAGCGGGGGGGCGCGGCGGTGGCTACACCTTC CASSLAGGRGGGYTF
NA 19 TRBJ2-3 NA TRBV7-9 TGTGCCAGCAGCACAGGGCTCGGTCAGCCTCAAGTTGTATTGGATACGCAGTATTTT CASSTGLGQPQVVLDTQYF
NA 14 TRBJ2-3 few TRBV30 TGTGCCTGGAGTGCCGGGACCGCCTCCGATACGCAGTATTTT CAWSAGTASDTQYF
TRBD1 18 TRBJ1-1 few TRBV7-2 TGTGCCAGCAGCTCCGACAGGGGGCGCGGGTGGATGAACACTGAAGCTTTCTTT CASSSDRGRGWMNTEAFF
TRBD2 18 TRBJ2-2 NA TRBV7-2 TGTGCCAGCAGCTTCGCCCGACTAGCGGGGGCGAACACCGGGGAGCTGTTTTTT CASSFARLAGANTGELFF
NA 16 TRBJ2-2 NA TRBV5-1 TGCGCCAGCAGCTTGGGGCAGTCTGTACCGACCGGGGAGCTGTTTTTT CASSLGQSVPTGELFF
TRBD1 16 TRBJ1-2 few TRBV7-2 TGTGCCAGCAACGATTATTGGGGACAGGGGGCGTATGGCTACACCTTC CASNDYWGQGAYGYTF
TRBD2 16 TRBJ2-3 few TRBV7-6 TGTGCCAGCAGCAACCCCGGGACTAGCAGTGAAGATACGCAGTATTTT CASSNPGTSSEDTQYF
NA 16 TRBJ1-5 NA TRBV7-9 TGTGCCAGCAGCTCAGGGGTAGGTTCGAGCAATCAGCCCCAGCATTTT CASSSGVGSSNQPQHF
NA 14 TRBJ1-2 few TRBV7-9 TGTGCCAGCAGCTTGGACGGGAAGTACTATGGCTACACCTTC CASSLDGKYYGYTF
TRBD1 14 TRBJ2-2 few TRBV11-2 TGTGCCAGCAGACCCGACAGGGGCACCGGGGAGCTGTTTTTT CASRPDRGTGELFF
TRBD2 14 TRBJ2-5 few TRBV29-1 TGCAGCGTTGAGTGGTCCGGCGGGGGTGGGACCCAGTACTTC CSVEWSGGGGTQYF
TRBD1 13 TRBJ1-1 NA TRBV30 TGTGCCTGGACGGGACAGGGGGGTACTGAAGCTTTCTTT CAWTGQGGTEAFF
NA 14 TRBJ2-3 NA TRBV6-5 TGTGCCAGCAGTCGGGCATCTAGCACAGATACGCAGTATTTT CASSRASSTDTQYF